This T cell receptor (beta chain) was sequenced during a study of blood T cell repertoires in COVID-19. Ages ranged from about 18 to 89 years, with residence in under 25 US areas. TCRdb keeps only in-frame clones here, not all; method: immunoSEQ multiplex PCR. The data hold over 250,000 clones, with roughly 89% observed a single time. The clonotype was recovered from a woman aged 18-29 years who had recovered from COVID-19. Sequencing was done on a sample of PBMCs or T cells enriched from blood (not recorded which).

CDR3 in amino acids: CASSYTVARTYEQYF. CDR3 sequence (DNA): TGTGCCAGCAGTTACACTGTAGCGAGGACCTACGAGCAGTACTTC. This chain connects TRBV6-5 to TRBJ2-7; D perhaps matches TRBD2 (5 bases). Per germline, CDR1 MNHEY and CDR2 SVGAGI. This CDR3 is built from 15 residues. The V gene lost 2 bases and the J gene lost 2 bases, with 13 bases spanning the gap.